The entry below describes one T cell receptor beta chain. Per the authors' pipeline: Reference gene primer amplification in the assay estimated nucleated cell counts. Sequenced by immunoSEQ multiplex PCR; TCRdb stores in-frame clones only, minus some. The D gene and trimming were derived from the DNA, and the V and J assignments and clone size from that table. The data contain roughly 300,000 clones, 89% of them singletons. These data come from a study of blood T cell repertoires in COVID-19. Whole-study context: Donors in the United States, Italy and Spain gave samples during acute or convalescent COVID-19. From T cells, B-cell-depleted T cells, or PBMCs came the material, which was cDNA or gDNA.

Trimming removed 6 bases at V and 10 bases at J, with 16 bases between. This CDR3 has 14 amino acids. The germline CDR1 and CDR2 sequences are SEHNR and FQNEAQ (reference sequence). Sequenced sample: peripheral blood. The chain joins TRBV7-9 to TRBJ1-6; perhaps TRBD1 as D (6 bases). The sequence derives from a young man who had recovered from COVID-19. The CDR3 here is CASSPQGGESPLHF. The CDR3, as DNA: TGTGCCAGCAGTCCACAGGGTGGAGAATCACCCCTCCACTTT.